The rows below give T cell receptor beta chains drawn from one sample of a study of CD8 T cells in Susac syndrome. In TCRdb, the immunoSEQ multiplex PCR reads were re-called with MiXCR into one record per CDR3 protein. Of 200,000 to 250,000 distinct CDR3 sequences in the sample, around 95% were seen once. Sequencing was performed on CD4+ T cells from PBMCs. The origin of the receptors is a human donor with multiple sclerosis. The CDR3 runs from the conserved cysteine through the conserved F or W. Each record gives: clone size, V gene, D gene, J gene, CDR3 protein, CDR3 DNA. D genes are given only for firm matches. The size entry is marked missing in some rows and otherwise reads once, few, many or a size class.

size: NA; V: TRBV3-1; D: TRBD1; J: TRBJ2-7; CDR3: CASSQKLGTGGSEQYF; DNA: TGTGCCAGCAGCCAAAAACTTGGGACAGGGGGCAGCGAGCAGTACTTC
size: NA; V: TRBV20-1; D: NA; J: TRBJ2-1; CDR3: CSARNLRAIYNEQFF; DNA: TGCAGTGCTAGAAATCTAAGGGCCATCTACAATGAGCAGTTCTTC
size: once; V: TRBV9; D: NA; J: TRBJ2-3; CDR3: CASSVGNPPDTQYF; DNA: TGTGCCAGCAGCGTAGGAAACCCTCCGGATACGCAGTATTTT
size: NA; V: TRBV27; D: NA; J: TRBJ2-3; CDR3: CASASVERPTQYF; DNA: TGTGCCAGCGCTAGCGTCGAACGCCCAACGCAGTATTTT
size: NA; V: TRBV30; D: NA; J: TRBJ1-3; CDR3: CAWSVTRYGNTIYF; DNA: TGTGCCTGGAGTGTGACGAGATACGGAAACACCATATATTTT
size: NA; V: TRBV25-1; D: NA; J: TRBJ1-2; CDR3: CASSDTGNYGYTF; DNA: TGTGCCAGCAGTGATACAGGGAACTATGGCTACACCTTC
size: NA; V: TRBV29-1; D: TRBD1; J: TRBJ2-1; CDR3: CSVEGQGNNEQFF; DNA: TGCAGCGTTGAGGGACAGGGAAACAATGAGCAGTTCTTC
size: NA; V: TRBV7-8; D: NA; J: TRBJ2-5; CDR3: CASSATETQYF; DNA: TGTGCCAGCAGCGCCACTGAGACCCAGTACTTC
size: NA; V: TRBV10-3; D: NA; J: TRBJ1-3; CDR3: CAIRDSGNTIYF; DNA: TGTGCCATCAGGGACTCAGGGAACACCATATATTTT
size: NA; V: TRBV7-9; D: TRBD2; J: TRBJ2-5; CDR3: CASSLRLAVGETQYF; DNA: TGTGCCAGCAGCTTACGGCTAGCGGTTGGGGAGACCCAGTACTTC
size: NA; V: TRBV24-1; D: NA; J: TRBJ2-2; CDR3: CATSPSGRELFF; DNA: TGTGCCACCAGCCCCTCGGGGAGGGAGCTGTTTTTT
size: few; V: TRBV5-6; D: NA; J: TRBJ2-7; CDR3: CASSYFTGFTYEQYF; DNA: TGTGCCAGCAGCTACTTCACAGGGTTTACCTACGAGCAGTACTTC
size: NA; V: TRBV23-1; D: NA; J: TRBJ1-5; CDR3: CASSQSWGGGENQPQHF; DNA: TGCGCCAGCAGTCAATCCTGGGGAGGCGGAGAGAATCAGCCCCAGCATTTT
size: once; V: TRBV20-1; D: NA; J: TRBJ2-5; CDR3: CSARDLGPRTQYF; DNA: TGCAGTGCTAGAGATCTAGGACCCCGGACCCAGTACTTC
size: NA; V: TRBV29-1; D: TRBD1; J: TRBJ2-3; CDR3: CSVGGQGIDTQYF; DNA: TGCAGCGTTGGTGGACAGGGTATAGATACGCAGTATTTT
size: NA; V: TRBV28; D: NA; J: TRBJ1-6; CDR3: CASSPPVGAGNSPLHF; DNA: TGTGCCAGCAGTCCCCCCGTGGGAGCAGGGAATTCACCCCTCCACTTT
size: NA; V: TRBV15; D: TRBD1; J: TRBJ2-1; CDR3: CATSRDRNNEQFF; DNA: TGTGCCACCAGCAGGGACAGGAACAATGAGCAGTTCTTC
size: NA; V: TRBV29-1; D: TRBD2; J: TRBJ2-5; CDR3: CSVEGGLALETQYF; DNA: TGCAGCGTTGAAGGTGGACTAGCACTCGAGACCCAGTACTTC
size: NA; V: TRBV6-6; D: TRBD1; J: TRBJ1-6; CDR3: CASRLGQGALSPLHF; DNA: TGTGCCAGCAGGCTGGGACAGGGGGCCTTATCACCCCTCCACTTT
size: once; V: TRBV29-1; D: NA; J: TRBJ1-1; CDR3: CSVGRGDGTEAFF; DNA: TGCAGCGTTGGAAGAGGGGACGGCACTGAAGCTTTCTTT
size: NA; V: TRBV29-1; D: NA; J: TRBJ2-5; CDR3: CSVESSGGETQYF; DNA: TGCAGCGTTGAGAGTTCTGGAGGGGAGACCCAGTACTTC
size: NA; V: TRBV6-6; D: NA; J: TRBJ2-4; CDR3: CASSPTRGVNIQYF; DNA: TGTGCCAGCAGTCCAACCAGGGGGGTAAACATTCAGTACTTC
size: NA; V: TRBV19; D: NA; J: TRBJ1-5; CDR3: CASSSDPTRQPQHF; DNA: TGTGCCAGTAGTTCAGACCCGACCAGGCAGCCCCAGCATTTT
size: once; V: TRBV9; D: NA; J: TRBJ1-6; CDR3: CASSVAESPLHF; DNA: TGTGCCAGCAGCGTAGCAGAATCACCCCTCCACTTT
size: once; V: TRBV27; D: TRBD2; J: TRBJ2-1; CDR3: CASIPLGLADNEQFF; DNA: TGTGCCAGCATTCCACTAGGACTAGCCGACAATGAGCAGTTCTTC
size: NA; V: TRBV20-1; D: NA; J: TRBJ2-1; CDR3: CSAGQRSYNEQFF; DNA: TGCAGCGCCGGTCAGCGGTCCTACAATGAGCAGTTCTTC
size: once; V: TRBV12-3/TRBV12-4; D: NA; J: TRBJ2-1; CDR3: CASRDSGVEEQFF; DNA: TGTGCCAGCAGAGACTCGGGGGTCGAGGAGCAGTTCTTC
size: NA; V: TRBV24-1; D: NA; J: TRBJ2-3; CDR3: CATSDSKDTQYF; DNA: TGTGCCACCAGTGATTCAAAAGATACGCAGTATTTT
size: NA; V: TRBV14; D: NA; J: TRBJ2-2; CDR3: CASSGTANTGELFF; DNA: TGTGCCAGCAGCGGTACAGCGAACACCGGGGAGCTGTTTTTT
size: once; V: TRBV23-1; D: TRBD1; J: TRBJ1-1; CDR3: CASSQSGVTGGDTEAFF; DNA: TGCGCCAGCAGTCAATCGGGGGTGACAGGGGGAGACACTGAAGCTTTCTTT
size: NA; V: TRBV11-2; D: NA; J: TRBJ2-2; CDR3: CASSPMTGANTGELFF; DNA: TGTGCCAGCAGCCCCATGACAGGCGCGAACACCGGGGAGCTGTTTTTT
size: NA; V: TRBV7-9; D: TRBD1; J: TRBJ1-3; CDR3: CASSTTGASGNTIYF; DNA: TGTGCCAGCAGCACAACAGGGGCCTCTGGAAACACCATATATTTT
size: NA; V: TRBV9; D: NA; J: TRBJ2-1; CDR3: CASSNPLGGVYNEQFF; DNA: TGTGCCAGCAGCAACCCACTGGGCGGGGTCTACAATGAGCAGTTCTTC
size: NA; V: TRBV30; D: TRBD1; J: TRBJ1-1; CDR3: CAWTTGVNSEAFF; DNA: TGTGCCTGGACAACAGGGGTTAACAGTGAAGCTTTCTTT
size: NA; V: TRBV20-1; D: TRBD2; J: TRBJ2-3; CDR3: CSVRAGGRTDTQYF; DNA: TGCAGTGTCCGAGCGGGGGGACGCACAGATACGCAGTATTTT
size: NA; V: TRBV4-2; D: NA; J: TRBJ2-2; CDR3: CASSPPGGGGRSGELFF; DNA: TGTGCCAGCAGCCCTCCTGGGGGCGGGGGACGGTCCGGGGAGCTGTTTTTT
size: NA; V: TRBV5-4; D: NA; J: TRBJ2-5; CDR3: CASSSPRAEETQYF; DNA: TGTGCCAGCAGCTCCCCAAGGGCAGAAGAGACCCAGTACTTC